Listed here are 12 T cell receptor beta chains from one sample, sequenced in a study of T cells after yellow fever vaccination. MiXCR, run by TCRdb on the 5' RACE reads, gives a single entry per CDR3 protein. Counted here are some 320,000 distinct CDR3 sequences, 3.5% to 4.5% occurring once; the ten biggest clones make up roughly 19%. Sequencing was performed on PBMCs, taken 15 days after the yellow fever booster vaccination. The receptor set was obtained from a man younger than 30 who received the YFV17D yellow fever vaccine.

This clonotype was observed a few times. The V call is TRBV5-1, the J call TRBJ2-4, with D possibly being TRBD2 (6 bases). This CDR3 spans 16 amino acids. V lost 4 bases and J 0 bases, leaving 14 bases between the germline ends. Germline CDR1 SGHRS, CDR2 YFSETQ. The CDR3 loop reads CASSRQSGQAKNIQYF. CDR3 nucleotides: TGCGCCAGCAGCCGACAAAGCGGGCAAGCCAAAAACATTCAGTACTTC.

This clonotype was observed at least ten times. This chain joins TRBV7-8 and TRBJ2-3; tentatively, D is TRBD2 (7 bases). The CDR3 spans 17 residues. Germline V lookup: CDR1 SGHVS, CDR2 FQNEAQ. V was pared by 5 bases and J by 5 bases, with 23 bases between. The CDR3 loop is CASSPWQGAGAGDTQYF. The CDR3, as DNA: TGTGCCAGCAGCCCCTGGCAGGGTGCGGGGGCGGGAGATACGCAGTATTTT.

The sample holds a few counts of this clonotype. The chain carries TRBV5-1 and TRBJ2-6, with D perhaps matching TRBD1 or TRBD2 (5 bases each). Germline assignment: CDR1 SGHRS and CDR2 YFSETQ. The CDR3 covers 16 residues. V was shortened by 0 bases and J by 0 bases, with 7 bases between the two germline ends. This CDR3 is CASSLAGGSGANVLTF. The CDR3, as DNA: TGCGCCAGCAGCTTGGCTGGGGGCTCTGGGGCCAACGTCCTGACTTTC.

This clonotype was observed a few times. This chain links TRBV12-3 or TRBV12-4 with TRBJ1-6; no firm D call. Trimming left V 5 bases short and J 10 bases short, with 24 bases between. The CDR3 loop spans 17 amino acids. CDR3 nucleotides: TGTGCCAGCAGTCGAGAACGGGAAACCCGAAAGGCGTCACCCCTCCACTTT. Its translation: CASSRERETRKASPLHF.

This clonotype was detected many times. The CDR3 DNA follows: TGTGCCAGCAGCTTAGGCAGTTCTTCCTACGAGCAGTACGTC. This encodes CASSLGSSSYEQYV. The gene calls are TRBV7-8 and TRBJ2-7; no clear D. Germline loops: CDR1 SGHVS, CDR2 FQNEAQ. This CDR3 contains 14 residues. V shed 1 base and J shed 1 base, with 8 bases lying between them.

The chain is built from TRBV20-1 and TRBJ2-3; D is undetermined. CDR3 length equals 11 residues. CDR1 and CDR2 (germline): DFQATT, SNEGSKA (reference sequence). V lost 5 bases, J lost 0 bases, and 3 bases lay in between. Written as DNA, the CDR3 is TGCAGTGCTCCAAGCACAGATACGCAGTATTTT. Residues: CSAPSTDTQYF.

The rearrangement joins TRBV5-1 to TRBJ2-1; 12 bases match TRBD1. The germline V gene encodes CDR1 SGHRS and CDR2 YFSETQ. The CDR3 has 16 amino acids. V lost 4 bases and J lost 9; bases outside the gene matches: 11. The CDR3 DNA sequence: TGCGCCAGCAGCGTGGAAGGGACAGGGGGCTCGACTGAGCAGTTCTTC. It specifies CASSVEGTGGSTEQFF.

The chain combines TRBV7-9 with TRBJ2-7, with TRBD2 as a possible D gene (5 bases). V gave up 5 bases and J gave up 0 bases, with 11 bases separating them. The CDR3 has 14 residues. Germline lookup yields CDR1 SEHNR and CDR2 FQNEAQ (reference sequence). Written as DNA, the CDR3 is TGTGCCAGCAGCCCCGGTGGGAGCTCCTACGAGCAGTACTTC. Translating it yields CASSPGGSSYEQYF.

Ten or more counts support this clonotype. The CDR3 DNA is TGCGCCAGCAGCGGACTAGCGGGGGGTCCAATTTACAATGAGCAGTTCTTC. This encodes CASSGLAGGPIYNEQFF. V is TRBV5-1 and J is TRBJ2-1; the match to TRBD2 covers 14 bases. V lost 4 bases, J lost 4 bases, and 7 bases stayed unmatched. The CDR3 contains 17 residues. Germline CDR1 SGHRS, CDR2 YFSETQ.

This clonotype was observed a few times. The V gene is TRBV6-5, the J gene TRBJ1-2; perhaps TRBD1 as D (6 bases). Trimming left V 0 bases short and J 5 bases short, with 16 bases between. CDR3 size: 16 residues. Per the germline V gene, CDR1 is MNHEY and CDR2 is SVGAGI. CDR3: CASSYSPGARGYGYTF. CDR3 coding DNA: TGTGCCAGCAGTTACTCACCGGGGGCCCGAGGATATGGCTACACCTTC.

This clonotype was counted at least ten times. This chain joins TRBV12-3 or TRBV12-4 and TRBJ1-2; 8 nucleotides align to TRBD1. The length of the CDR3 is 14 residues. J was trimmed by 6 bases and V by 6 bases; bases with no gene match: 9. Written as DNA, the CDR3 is TGTGCCAGCAGCGAACCCCAGGGGGCTCATGGCTACACCTTC. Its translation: CASSEPQGAHGYTF.

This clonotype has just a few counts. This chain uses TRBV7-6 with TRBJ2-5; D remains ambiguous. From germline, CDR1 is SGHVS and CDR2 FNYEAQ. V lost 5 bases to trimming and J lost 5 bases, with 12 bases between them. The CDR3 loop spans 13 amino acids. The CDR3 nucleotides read TGTGCCAGCAGCGTTAGTATTTCGGAGACCCAGTACTTC. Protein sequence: CASSVSISETQYF.